This T cell receptor beta chain appears in the sequencing data of a study of blood T cell repertoires in COVID-19. Study-level background: Italy, Spain and the United States were the sources of the convalescent and acute COVID-19 samples.

Authors' data handling: Using reference gene primer amplification, nucleated cell counts were estimated. Assay used: immunoSEQ multiplex PCR; TCRdb lists only in-frame clones, some missing. V and J calls plus clone size are reproduced from that table; the DNA served to infer D and trimming. The sample contains a few hundred thousand clones, 85% to 90% of which appear only once. Which cohort a participant joined came from the clinical history participants gave. Donors of Cohort 3 who recovered were those that had two negative PCRs, clearance, or symptom resolution. CDR1 and CDR2 from the germline V gene are MNHEY and SVGAGI. J gave up 4 bases and V 5 bases, and 7 bases lay outside the gene matches. The CDR3 is made up of 15 amino acids.

The receptor's source is a man aged 25-45 years who had recovered from COVID-19. The V call is TRBV6-5, the J call TRBJ2-5; 10 positions match TRBD2. Sequenced: PBMCs or T cells enriched from blood (not recorded which). The CDR3, as DNA: TGTGCCAGCAGTCAGAGCGGGAGGGCTGGAGAGACCCAGTACTTC. Its translation is CASSQSGRAGETQYF.